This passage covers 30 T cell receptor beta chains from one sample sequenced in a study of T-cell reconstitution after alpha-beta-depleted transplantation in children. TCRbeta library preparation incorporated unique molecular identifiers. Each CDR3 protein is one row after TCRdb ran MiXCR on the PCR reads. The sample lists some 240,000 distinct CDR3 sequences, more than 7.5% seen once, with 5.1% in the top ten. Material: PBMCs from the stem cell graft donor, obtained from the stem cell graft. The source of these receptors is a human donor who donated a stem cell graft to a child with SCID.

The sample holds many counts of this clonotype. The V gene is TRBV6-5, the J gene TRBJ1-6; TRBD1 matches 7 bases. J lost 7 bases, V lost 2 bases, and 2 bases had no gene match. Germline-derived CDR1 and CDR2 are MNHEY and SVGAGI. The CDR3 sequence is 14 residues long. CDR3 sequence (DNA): TGTGCCAGCAGTTACCGCAGGGGGAATTCACCCCTCCACTTT. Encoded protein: CASSYRRGNSPLHF.

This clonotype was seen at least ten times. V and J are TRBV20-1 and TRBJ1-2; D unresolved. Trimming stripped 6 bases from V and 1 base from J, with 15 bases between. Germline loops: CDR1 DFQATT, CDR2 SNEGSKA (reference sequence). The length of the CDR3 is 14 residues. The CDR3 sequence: CSALTGPNNYGYTF. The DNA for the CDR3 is TGCAGTGCCCTAACCGGGCCTAATAACTATGGCTACACCTTC.

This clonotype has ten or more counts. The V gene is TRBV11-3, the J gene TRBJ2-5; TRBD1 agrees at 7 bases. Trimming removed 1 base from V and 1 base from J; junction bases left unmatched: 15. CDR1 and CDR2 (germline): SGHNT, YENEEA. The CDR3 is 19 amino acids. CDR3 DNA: TGTGCCAGCAGCTTAGGGTTCATAGGGGGCCTACCACTCCAAGAGACCCAGTACTTC. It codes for CASSLGFIGGLPLQETQYF.

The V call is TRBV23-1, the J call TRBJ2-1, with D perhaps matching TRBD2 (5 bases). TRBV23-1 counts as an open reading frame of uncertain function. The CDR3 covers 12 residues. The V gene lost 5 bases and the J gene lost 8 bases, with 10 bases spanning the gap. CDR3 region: CASSWGEDEQFF. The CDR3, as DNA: TGCGCCAGCAGTTGGGGAGAGGATGAGCAGTTCTTC.

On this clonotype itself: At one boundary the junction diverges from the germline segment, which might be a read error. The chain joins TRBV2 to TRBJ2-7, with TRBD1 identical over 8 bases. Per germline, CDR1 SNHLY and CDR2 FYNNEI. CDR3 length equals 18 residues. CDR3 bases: TGTGCCTGCAGTTTGGGATCCCGTAGGAGGACAGGGTCATACGAGCAGTACTTC. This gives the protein CACSLGSRRRTGSYEQYF.

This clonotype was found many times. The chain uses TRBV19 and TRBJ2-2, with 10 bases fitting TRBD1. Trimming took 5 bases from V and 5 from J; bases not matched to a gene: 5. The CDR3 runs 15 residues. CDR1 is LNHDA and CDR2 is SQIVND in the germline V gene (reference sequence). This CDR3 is CASSPGQGRTGELFF. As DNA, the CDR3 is TGTGCCAGTAGTCCGGGACAGGGGCGTACCGGGGAGCTGTTTTTT.

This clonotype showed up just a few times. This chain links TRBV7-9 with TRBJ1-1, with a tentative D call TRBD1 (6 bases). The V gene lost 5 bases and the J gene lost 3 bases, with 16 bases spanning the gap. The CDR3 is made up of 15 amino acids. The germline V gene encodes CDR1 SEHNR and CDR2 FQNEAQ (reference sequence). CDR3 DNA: TGTGCCAGCAGCCCCGGGGGGCGGGGGCACACTGAAGCTTTCTTT. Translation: CASSPGGRGHTEAFF.

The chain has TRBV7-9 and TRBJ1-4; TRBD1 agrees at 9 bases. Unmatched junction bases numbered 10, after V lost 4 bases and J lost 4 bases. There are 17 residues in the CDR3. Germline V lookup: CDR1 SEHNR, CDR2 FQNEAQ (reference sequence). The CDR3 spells CASSSSRTGVFNEKLFF. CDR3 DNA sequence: TGTGCCAGCAGCTCCTCGAGGACAGGGGTTTTTAATGAAAAACTGTTTTTT.

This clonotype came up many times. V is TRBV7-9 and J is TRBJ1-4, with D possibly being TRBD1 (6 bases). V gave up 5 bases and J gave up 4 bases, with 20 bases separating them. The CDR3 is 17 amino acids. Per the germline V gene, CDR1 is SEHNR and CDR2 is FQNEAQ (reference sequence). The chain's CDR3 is CASSPKEVRTDNEKLFF. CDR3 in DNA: TGTGCCAGCAGCCCGAAAGAGGTCCGGACAGATAATGAAAAACTGTTTTTT.

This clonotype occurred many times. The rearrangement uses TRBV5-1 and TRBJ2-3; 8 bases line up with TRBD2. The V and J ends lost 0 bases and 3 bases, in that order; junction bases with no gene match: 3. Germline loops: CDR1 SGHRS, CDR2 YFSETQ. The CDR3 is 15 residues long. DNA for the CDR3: TGCGCCAGCAGCTTGGGACTAGCGAGGACAGATACGCAGTATTTT. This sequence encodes CASSLGLARTDTQYF.

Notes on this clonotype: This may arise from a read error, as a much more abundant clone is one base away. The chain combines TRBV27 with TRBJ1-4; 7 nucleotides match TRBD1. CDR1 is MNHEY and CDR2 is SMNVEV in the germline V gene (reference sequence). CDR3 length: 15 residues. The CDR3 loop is CANSPQTGVWEKLFF. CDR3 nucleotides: TGTGCCAACAGTCCCCAAACAGGGGTATGGGAAAAACTGTTTTTT.

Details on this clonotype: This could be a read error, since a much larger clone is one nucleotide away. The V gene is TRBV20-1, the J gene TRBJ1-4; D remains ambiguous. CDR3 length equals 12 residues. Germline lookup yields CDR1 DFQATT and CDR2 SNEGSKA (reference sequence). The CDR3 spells CSARMQNEKQFF. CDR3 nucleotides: TGCAGTGCTAGAATGCAAAATGAAAAACAGTTTTTT.

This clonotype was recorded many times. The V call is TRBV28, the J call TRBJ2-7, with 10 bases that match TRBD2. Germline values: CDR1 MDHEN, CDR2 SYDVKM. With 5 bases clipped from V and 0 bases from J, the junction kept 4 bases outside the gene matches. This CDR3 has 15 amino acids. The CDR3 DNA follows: TGTGCCAGCAGTCCAAGCGGGGGGGACTCCTACGAGCAGTACTTC. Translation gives CASSPSGGDSYEQYF. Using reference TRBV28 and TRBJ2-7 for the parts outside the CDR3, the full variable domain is DVKVTQSSRYLVKRTGEKVFLECVQDMDHENMFWYRQDPGLGLRLIYFSYDVKMKEKGDIPEGYSVSREKKERFSLILESASTNQTSMYLCASSPSGGDSYEQYFGPGTRLTVT.

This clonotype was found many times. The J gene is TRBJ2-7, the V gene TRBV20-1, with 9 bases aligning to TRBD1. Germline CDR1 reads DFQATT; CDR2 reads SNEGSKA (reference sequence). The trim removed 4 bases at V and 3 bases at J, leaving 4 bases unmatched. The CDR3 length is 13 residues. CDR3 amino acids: CSAMRDRVYEQYF. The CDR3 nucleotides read TGCAGTGCTATGCGGGACAGGGTCTACGAGCAGTACTTC.

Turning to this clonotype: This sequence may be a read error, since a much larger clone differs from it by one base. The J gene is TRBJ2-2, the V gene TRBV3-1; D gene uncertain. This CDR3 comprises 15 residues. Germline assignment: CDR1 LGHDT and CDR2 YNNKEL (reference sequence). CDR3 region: CASSLPTLNSGELFF. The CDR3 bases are TGTGCCAGCAGCCTGCCTACCCTGAACTCCGGGGAGCTGTTTTTT.

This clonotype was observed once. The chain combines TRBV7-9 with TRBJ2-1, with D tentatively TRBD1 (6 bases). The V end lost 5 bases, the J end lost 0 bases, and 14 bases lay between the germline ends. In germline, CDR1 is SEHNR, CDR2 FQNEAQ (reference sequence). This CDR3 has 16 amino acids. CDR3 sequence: CASSPGGLLSYNEQFF. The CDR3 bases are TGTGCCAGCAGCCCTGGGGGCCTCCTCTCCTACAATGAGCAGTTCTTC. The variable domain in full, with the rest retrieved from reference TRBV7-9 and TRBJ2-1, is DTGVSQNPRHKITKRGQNVTFRCDPISEHNRLYWYRQTLGQGPEFLTYFQNEAQLEKSRLLSDRFSAERPKGSFSTLEIQRTEQGDSAMYLCASSPGGLLSYNEQFFGPGTRLTVL.

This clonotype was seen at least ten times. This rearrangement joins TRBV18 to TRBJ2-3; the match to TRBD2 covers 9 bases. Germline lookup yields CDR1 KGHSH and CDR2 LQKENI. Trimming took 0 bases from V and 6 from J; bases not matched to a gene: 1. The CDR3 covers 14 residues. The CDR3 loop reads CASSPPAGGDTQYF. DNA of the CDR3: TGTGCCAGCTCACCACCGGCGGGGGGGGATACGCAGTATTTT.

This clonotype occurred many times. The CDR3 loop reads CSARRPEAGDTQYF. The DNA of the CDR3 is TGCAGTGCTAGACGCCCGGAAGCAGGTGATACGCAGTATTTT. The V call is TRBV20-1, the J call TRBJ2-3; D is ambiguous. Germline loops: CDR1 DFQATT, CDR2 SNEGSKA (reference sequence). The CDR3 length is 14 residues. With 2 bases removed from V and 6 bases from J, the gap between germline ends came to 15 bases.

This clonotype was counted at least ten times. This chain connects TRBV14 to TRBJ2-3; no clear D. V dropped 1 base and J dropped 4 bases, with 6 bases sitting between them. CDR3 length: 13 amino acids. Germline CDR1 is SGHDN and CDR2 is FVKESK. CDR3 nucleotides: TGTGCCAGCAGCCAAGGGTTTCCAGATACGCAGTATTTT. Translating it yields CASSQGFPDTQYF.

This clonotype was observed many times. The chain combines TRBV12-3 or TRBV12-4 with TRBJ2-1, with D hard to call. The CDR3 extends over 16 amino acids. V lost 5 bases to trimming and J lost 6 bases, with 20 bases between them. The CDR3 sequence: CASSPTPGPLSNEQFF. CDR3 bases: TGTGCCAGCAGTCCCACCCCAGGCCCTTTATCCAATGAGCAGTTCTTC.

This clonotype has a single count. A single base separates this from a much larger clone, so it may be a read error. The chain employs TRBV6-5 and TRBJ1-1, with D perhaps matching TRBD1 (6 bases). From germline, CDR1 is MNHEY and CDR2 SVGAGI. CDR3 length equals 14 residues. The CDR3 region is CANSYRALDTEAFF. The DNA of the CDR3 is TGTGCCAACAGTTACAGGGCCTTAGACACTGAAGCTTTCTTT.

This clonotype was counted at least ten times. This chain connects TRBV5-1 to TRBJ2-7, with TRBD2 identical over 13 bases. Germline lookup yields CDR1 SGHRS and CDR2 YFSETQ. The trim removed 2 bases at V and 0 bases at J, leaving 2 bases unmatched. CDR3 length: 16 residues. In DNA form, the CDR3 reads TGCGCCAGCAGCTTACTAGCGGGGGGGAGCTCCTACGAGCAGTACTTC. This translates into CASSLLAGGSSYEQYF.

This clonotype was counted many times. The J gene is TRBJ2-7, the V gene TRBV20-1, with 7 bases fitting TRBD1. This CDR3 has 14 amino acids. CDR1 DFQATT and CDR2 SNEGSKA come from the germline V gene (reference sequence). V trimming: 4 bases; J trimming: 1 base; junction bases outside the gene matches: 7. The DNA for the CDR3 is TGCAGTGCTAACCAGAAGGGGGCGTCCTACGAGCAGTACTTC. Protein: CSANQKGASYEQYF.

The CDR3 region is CASSQDLRRGTYNEQFF. The CDR3 DNA follows: TGCGCCAGCAGCCAAGATCTTCGTCGGGGGACCTACAATGAGCAGTTCTTC. This chain connects TRBV4-3 to TRBJ2-1, with D perhaps TRBD2 (6 bases). Per germline, CDR1 LGHNA and CDR2 YSLEER. The germline V and J ends were trimmed by 0 bases and 2 bases, with 14 bases remaining between them. The CDR3 is made up of 17 amino acids.

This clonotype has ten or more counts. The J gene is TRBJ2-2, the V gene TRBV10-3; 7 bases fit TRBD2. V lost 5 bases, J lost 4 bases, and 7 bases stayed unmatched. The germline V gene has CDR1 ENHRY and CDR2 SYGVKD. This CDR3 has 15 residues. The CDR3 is CAISMREGGTGELFF. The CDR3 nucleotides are TGTGCCATCAGTATGAGGGAGGGAGGCACCGGGGAGCTGTTTTTT.

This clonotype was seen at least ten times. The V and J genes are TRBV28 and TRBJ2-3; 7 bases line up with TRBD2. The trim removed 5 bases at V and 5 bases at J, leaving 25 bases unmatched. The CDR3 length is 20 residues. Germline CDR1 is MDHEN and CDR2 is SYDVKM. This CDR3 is CASSPNIASRTSGIGDTQYF. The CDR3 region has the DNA TGTGCCAGCAGTCCCAATATTGCATCTCGGACTAGTGGAATTGGAGATACGCAGTATTTT.

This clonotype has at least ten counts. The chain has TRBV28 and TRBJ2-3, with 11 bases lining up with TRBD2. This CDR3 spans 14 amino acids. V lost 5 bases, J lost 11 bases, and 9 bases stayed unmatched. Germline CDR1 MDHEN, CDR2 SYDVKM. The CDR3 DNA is TGTGCCAGCAGTACTCCAGAACTAGCGGGGGAGCAGTATTTT. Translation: CASSTPELAGEQYF.

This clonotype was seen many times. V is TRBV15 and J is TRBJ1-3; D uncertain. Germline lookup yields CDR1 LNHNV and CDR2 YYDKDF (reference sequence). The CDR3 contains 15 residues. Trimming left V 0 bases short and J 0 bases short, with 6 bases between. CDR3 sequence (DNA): TGTGCCACCAGCAGAGATGGAGCCTCTGGAAACACCATATATTTT. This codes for CATSRDGASGNTIYF. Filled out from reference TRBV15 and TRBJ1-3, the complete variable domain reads DAMVIQNPRYQVTQFGKPVTLSCSQTLNHNVMYWYQQKSSQAPKLLFHYYDKDFNNEADTPDNFQSRRPNTSFCFLDIRSPGLGDTAMYLCATSRDGASGNTIYFGEGSWLTVV.

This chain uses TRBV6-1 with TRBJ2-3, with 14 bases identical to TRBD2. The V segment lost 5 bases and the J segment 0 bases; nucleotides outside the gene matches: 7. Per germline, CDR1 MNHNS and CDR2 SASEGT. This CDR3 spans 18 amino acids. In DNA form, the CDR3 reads TGTGCCAGCAGTCCCGGGACTAGCGGGGGACCTAGCACAGATACGCAGTATTTT. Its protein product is CASSPGTSGGPSTDTQYF.

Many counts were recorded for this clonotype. The CDR3 sequence: CASSLLGEGTYEQYF. The CDR3 DNA reads TGTGCCAGCAGCCTTTTAGGGGAAGGAACCTACGAGCAGTACTTC. This chain connects TRBV7-9 to TRBJ2-7, with TRBD1 as a possible D gene (5 bases). The germline V gene has CDR1 SEHNR and CDR2 FQNEAQ (reference sequence). V dropped 5 bases and J dropped 2 bases, with 16 bases sitting between them. The CDR3 contains 15 residues. The variable domain in full, with the rest retrieved from reference TRBV7-9 and TRBJ2-7, is DTGVSQNPRHKITKRGQNVTFRCDPISEHNRLYWYRQTLGQGPEFLTYFQNEAQLEKSRLLSDRFSAERPKGSFSTLEIQRTEQGDSAMYLCASSLLGEGTYEQYFGPGTRLTVT.